Shown below are 22 T cell receptor beta chains from a single sample sequenced in a study of T cells in Graves' hyperthyroidism and ophthalmopathy. The source material, RNA transcripts, was used to amplify TCR beta CDR3 regions. HTBI primers were the set used in a first-round RT-PCR of the TCR CDR3. TCRdb re-derived calls from the multiplex PCR reads in MiXCR, one entry per CDR3 protein. The table shows around 300,000 distinct CDR3 sequences, with over 20% occurring only once. Source material: blood. These TCRs come from a man aged 25-45 years with Graves' ophthalmopathy.

This clonotype was observed a few times. The rearrangement uses TRBV9 and TRBJ2-7; tentative D call: TRBD2 (6 bases). Germline-derived CDR1 and CDR2 are SGDLS and YYNGEE. CDR3 size: 14 residues. V was trimmed by 5 bases and J by 0 bases, leaving 12 bases between them. The CDR3 region is CASRWGESSYEQYF. CDR3 sequence (DNA): TGTGCCAGCAGGTGGGGGGAAAGCTCCTACGAGCAGTACTTC.

The sample holds many counts of this clonotype. The chain employs TRBV11-1 and TRBJ2-5; 8 nucleotides agree with TRBD2. The CDR3 spans 15 residues. Germline CDR1 and CDR2: SGHAT and FQDESV (reference sequence). V lost 1 base and J lost 0; bases outside the gene matches: 1. This chain's CDR3 is CASSLGLAHQETQYF. The CDR3, as DNA: TGTGCCAGCAGCTTAGGACTAGCGCACCAAGAGACCCAGTACTTC. The whole variable domain, filled in from reference TRBV11-1 and TRBJ2-5, reads EAEVAQSPRYKITEKSQAVAFWCDPISGHATLYWYRQILGQGPELLVQFQDESVVDDSQLPKDRFSAERLKGVDSTLKIQPAELGDSAMYLCASSLGLAHQETQYFGPGTRLLVL.

There are a few counts of this clonotype. The chain couples TRBV29-1 to TRBJ2-1, with TRBD2 matching over 7 bases. The trim removed 7 bases at V and 3 bases at J, leaving 6 bases unmatched. The CDR3 contains 13 residues. Germline values: CDR1 SQVTM, CDR2 ANQGSEA. CDR3 region: CSELREGYNEQFF. The CDR3 DNA is TGCAGCGAGCTAAGGGAGGGCTACAATGAGCAGTTCTTC.

This clonotype was recorded at least ten times. The chain uses TRBV11-3 and TRBJ2-1; a weak D match, TRBD2 (6 bases). Trimming cost V 6 bases and J 6 bases, with 18 bases left between them. Per germline, CDR1 SGHNT and CDR2 YENEEA. This CDR3 comprises 15 residues. The DNA for the CDR3 is TGTGCCAGCAGACCCGTTGGGGGAGGAGGCAATGAGCAGTTCTTC. Translated: CASRPVGGGGNEQFF.

V and J are TRBV28 and TRBJ2-5, with 8 positions matching TRBD1. Trimming took 7 bases from V and 4 from J; bases not matched to a gene: 20. Germline CDR1 MDHEN, CDR2 SYDVKM. This CDR3 is 18 amino acids long. The CDR3 nucleotides read TGTGCCAGCACCTCCCGGGGAACAGGGGGGCCCAGAGGAGAGACCCAGTACTTC. Protein product: CASTSRGTGGPRGETQYF.

The CDR3 DNA follows: TGTGCCAGCTCACGCACGATAGACTCTGGAAACACCATATATTTT. Translating gives CASSRTIDSGNTIYF. The J gene is TRBJ1-3, the V gene TRBV18; D not resolved. The CDR3 contains 15 residues. The V and J ends lost 4 bases and 0 bases respectively, with 10 bases between them. Germline values: CDR1 KGHSH, CDR2 LQKENI.

Details on this clonotype: This likely comes from a read error, as the CDR3 has no conserved phenylalanine or tryptophan at its end. The CDR3 region has the DNA TGCAGCGTCCTCCTTTACCTAGGCGTGGCCACCGGGGAGCTGTTTATT. Residues: CSVLLYLGVATGELFI. The V and J genes are TRBV29-1 and TRBJ2-2, with D unresolved. V gave up 6 bases and J gave up 4 bases, with 21 bases separating them. Germline loops: CDR1 SQVTM, CDR2 ANQGSEA. The CDR3 contains 16 residues.

This clonotype was counted many times. This chain uses TRBV2 with TRBJ1-1, with 7 nucleotides matching TRBD1. V shed 4 bases, J shed 11 bases, and the junction held 4 bases outside the gene matches. Per germline, CDR1 SNHLY and CDR2 FYNNEI. The CDR3 is 11 residues long. DNA for the CDR3: TGTGCCAGCAGTGGAGGGGGCGAGGCTTTCTTT. This sequence encodes CASSGGGEAFF.

This clonotype has a handful of counts. The chain combines TRBV10-3 with TRBJ1-1; D unclear. The germline CDR1 and CDR2 sequences are ENHRY and SYGVKD. CDR3 length equals 14 residues. The V gene lost 5 bases and the J gene lost 1 base, with 11 bases spanning the gap. Here the CDR3 reads CAISSNGRNTEAFF. The CDR3 DNA sequence: TGTGCCATCAGTTCAAACGGGAGGAACACTGAAGCTTTCTTT.

This clonotype has a count of ten or more. The chain employs TRBV11-2 and TRBJ1-4; possible D gene TRBD1, 6 bases. CDR1 and CDR2 from the germline V gene are SGHAT and FQNNGV. The length of the CDR3 is 15 residues. Deletions cut 6 bases from V and 2 bases from J, with 13 bases between. CDR3 loop: CASRNQGGTNEKLFF. Written as DNA, the CDR3 is TGTGCCAGCAGGAATCAAGGGGGGACTAATGAAAAACTGTTTTTT.

The chain recombines TRBV2 with TRBJ1-5, with D hard to call. Deletions cut 6 bases from V and 0 bases from J, with 6 bases between. The germline CDR1 and CDR2 sequences are SNHLY and FYNNEI. The CDR3 has 13 residues. The CDR3 DNA reads TGTGCCAGCAGCGTATATAGCAATCAGCCCCAGCATTTT. Encoded protein: CASSVYSNQPQHF.

In its sample, this clonotype was seen a few times. The chain has TRBV6-1 and TRBJ1-5, with D hard to call. CDR1 MNHNS and CDR2 SASEGT come from the germline V gene. The CDR3 is 12 residues long. Trimming took off 1 base at V and 12 bases at J, with 10 bases between the two ends. The CDR3: CASSEVRSLQHF. In DNA form, the CDR3 reads TGTGCCAGCAGTGAAGTAAGGAGCCTCCAGCATTTT.

This clonotype occurred a few times. CDR3 bases: TGTGCCAGCAGCCGGGCCGGTAACAATGAGCAGTTCTTC. Amino acid sequence: CASSRAGNNEQFF. The chain links TRBV27 to TRBJ2-1; D uncertain. This CDR3 contains 13 residues. V dropped 6 bases and J dropped 5 bases, with 11 bases sitting between them. Germline CDR1 MNHEY, CDR2 SMNVEV (reference sequence).

The chain couples TRBV5-1 to TRBJ1-2; D is uncertain. The CDR3 is made up of 16 amino acids. Trimming pared 1 base from V and 8 bases from J, leaving 21 bases between. CDR1 and CDR2 from the germline V gene are SGHRS and YFSETQ. This chain's CDR3 is CASSLLPRAAFRGYTF. CDR3 bases: TGCGCCAGCAGCTTGTTGCCTCGGGCAGCCTTTCGAGGCTACACCTTC.

This clonotype has a count of ten or more. V is TRBV5-1 and J is TRBJ2-3, with D unresolved. V lost 8 bases, J lost 4 bases, and 11 bases lay in between. CDR1 SGHRS and CDR2 YFSETQ come from the germline V gene. The CDR3 loop spans 12 amino acids. CDR3 residues: CASSEWPDTQYF. In DNA, the CDR3 is TGCGCCAGTTCCGAATGGCCAGATACGCAGTATTTT.

In this sample, this clonotype turned up many times. The V call is TRBV12-3 or TRBV12-4, the J call TRBJ2-7, with TRBD1 matching 9 bases. The junction had 10 bases not matched to a gene; V was cut back by 4 bases and J by 6 bases. The CDR3 contains 15 residues. CDR3 sequence: CASSSRQGGKAEQYF. CDR3 in DNA: TGTGCCAGCAGTTCGCGACAGGGGGGTAAAGCCGAGCAGTACTTC.

Concerning this clonotype: This may arise from a read error, as a much more abundant clone is one base away. The J gene is TRBJ2-7, the V gene TRBV20-1, with TRBD2 identical over 7 bases. Germline trimming cut 3 bases from V and 3 bases from J; bases unmatched to any gene: 5. Germline CDR1 and CDR2: DFQATT and SNEGSKA (reference sequence). This CDR3 region has 13 residues. The chain's CDR3 is CSARGRDGYEQYF. CDR3 coding DNA: TGCAGTGCTAGGGGGAGGGACGGCTACGAGCAGTACTTC.

The sample holds many counts of this clonotype. The chain combines TRBV30 with TRBJ1-1; D perhaps matches TRBD1 (5 bases). V shed 2 bases and J shed 5 bases, with 12 bases lying between them. Germline V lookup: CDR1 GTSNPN, CDR2 SVGIG (reference sequence). CDR3 length equals 13 residues. CDR3 protein: CAWSKGRGTEAFF. CDR3 nucleotides: TGTGCCTGGAGTAAAGGCCGGGGGACTGAAGCTTTCTTT.

This clonotype was picked up many times. The chain links TRBV3-1 to TRBJ2-3, with D possibly called TRBD1 or TRBD2 (5 bases each). Germline lookup yields CDR1 LGHDT and CDR2 YNNKEL (reference sequence). The ends were cut back, 3 bases at V and 7 bases at J, with 14 bases in the middle. The CDR3 spans 14 residues. CDR3 residues: CASSQGTFSNTQYF. For the CDR3, the DNA is TGTGCCAGCAGCCAGGGGACGTTTTCAAATACGCAGTATTTT.

The chain joins TRBV12-3 or TRBV12-4 to TRBJ2-2; 12 bases are shared with TRBD2. V lost 4 bases, J lost 0 bases, and 12 bases stayed unmatched. The length of the CDR3 is 20 residues. The CDR3 is CASSSSSGTSGRANTGELFF. The CDR3, as DNA: TGTGCCAGCAGTTCCTCTTCCGGGACTAGCGGGCGCGCGAACACCGGGGAGCTGTTTTTT.

There are a few counts of this clonotype. The chain recombines TRBV15 with TRBJ2-1; 14 bases line up with TRBD2. Germline CDR1 and CDR2: LNHNV and YYDKDF (reference sequence). V lost 5 bases to trimming and J lost 6 bases; unmatched junction nucleotides: 15. This CDR3 has 19 residues. The CDR3 sequence is CATSPMLGTSGRGVNEQFF. Written as DNA, the CDR3 is TGTGCCACCAGCCCCATGCTGGGGACTAGCGGGAGAGGGGTCAATGAGCAGTTCTTC.

At least ten counts were recorded for this clonotype. This CDR3 is CASSEGWVEQYF. The CDR3 DNA reads as TGTGCCAGCAGCGAAGGTTGGGTCGAGCAGTACTTC. The chain has TRBV12-3 or TRBV12-4 and TRBJ2-7; unclear D gene. V lost 6 bases, J lost 6 bases, and 12 bases lay in between. The CDR3 consists of 12 residues.